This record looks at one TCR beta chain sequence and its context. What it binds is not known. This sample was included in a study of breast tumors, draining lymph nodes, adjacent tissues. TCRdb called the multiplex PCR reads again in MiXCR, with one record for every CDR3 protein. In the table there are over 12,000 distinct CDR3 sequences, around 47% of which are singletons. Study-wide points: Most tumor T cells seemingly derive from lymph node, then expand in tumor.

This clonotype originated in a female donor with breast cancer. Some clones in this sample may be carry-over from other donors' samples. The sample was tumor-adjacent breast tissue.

The CDR3: CSAMWTSGRSMNEQFF. Written as DNA, the CDR3 is TGCAGTGCTATGTGGACTAGCGGGAGGAGCATGAATGAGCAGTTCTTC. The chain is built from TRBV20-1 and TRBJ2-1; 14 nucleotides agree with TRBD2. Germline V gene data show CDR1 as DFQATT and CDR2 as SNEGSKA (reference sequence). The CDR3 loop spans 16 amino acids. The V gene end was trimmed by 4 bases and the J gene end by 7 bases; junction bases not matched to a gene: 9.